A single sample gave rise to the 23 T cell receptor beta chains below, sequenced in a study of human T cells and chemical hapten exposure (dated by TCRdb to 2020 to 2023). The method behind the library was RACE. For sequencing, a NextSeq 500 was employed. TCRdb cleaned the public reads at Q25 with fastp, built clones with MiXCR and kept in-frame beta chains. Each record represents a unique CDR3 protein, reported with the most common genes and DNA among its rows. For this sample there are approximately 110,000 distinct CDR3 sequences; 9.5% to 11% appear just once. The ten largest clonotypes hold roughly 3.5% of the sample. Read against the paper, the sample's time point label means: patch test 1, 2 weeks after DPC sensitization. The treatment or condition label for this specimen denotes: therapeutic diphenylcyclopropenone sensitization with weekly scalp DPC. The source was whole blood, collected in connection with sensitization to the hapten diphenylcyclopropenone (DPC). These receptors originate from a woman in her thirties or forties with alopecia areata. Some clones in this sample may be carry-over from other donors' samples.

The chain employs TRBV6-2 or TRBV6-3 and TRBJ2-1, with 7 bases fitting TRBD2. There are 16 residues in the CDR3. Trimming took 6 bases from V and 6 from J; bases not matched to a gene: 14. From germline, CDR1 is MNHEY and CDR2 SVGEGT. CDR3 coding DNA: TGTGCCAGCAGAACCCCTAGCGGCCCTAAAGTCAATGAGCAGTTCTTC. Amino acid sequence: CASRTPSGPKVNEQFF.

V is TRBV15 and J is TRBJ2-3, with 8 bases that match TRBD2. V gave up 5 bases and J gave up 1 base; unmatched junction bases: 11. Germline V CDR1 and CDR2: LNHNV, YYDKDF (reference sequence). The length of the CDR3 is 17 residues. The CDR3 here is CATSFGPGGGRTDTQYF. Written as DNA, the CDR3 is TGTGCCACCAGCTTCGGGCCCGGGGGGGGACGCACAGATACGCAGTATTTT.

In this sample, this clonotype turned up a few times. The CDR3 nucleotides are TGTGCCAGCAGTCTCCGGGACAGGGTAGACTGGAACTACGAGCAGTACTTC. Its protein is CASSLRDRVDWNYEQYF. The chain has TRBV2 and TRBJ2-7; 9 bases line up with TRBD1. Germline loops: CDR1 SNHLY, CDR2 FYNNEI. Trimming at V came to 5 bases and at J to 3 bases, leaving 14 bases not matched to a gene. The CDR3 is 17 residues long.

This clonotype has just a few counts. This rearrangement joins TRBV7-9 to TRBJ2-7, with 9 positions matching TRBD1. V shed 5 bases, J shed 5 bases, and the junction held 4 bases outside the gene matches. There are 13 residues in the CDR3. Germline CDR1 is SEHNR and CDR2 is FQNEAQ (reference sequence). CDR3 in DNA: TGTGCCAGCAGCCGGGGACAGGGAAACGAGCAGTACTTC. It translates to CASSRGQGNEQYF.

This clonotype was seen at least ten times. V is TRBV7-2 and J is TRBJ2-1, with 9 bases identical to TRBD2. The CDR3 covers 17 residues. V was clipped by 6 bases and J by 8 bases; unmatched bases: 17. Per the germline V gene, CDR1 is SGHTA and CDR2 is FQGNSA. CDR3 coding DNA: TGTGCCAGCAGGGGACCCCAGGGCGGGAGGGCCCTGGATGAGCAGTTCTTC. Its protein product is CASRGPQGGRALDEQFF.

This clonotype was counted only a few times. The chain employs TRBV6-5 and TRBJ1-5; 8 bases match TRBD1. The CDR3 extends over 17 amino acids. V shed 8 bases and J 4 bases; nucleotides not matched to a gene: 16. Germline-derived CDR1 and CDR2 are MNHEY and SVGAGI. CDR3 in amino acids: CASSRSFTGQANQPQHF. In DNA, the CDR3 is TGTGCCAGCTCCAGGTCATTCACGGGACAGGCTAATCAGCCCCAGCATTTT.

V usage is TRBV27 and J usage is TRBJ2-6; possible D gene TRBD1, 5 bases. The CDR3 is 17 amino acids. The germline V gene has CDR1 MNHEY and CDR2 SMNVEV (reference sequence). The V end was cut by 1 base, the J end by 0 bases, with 10 bases between. The CDR3 DNA sequence: TGTGCCAGCAGTTTATGGCAGGGTAGCTCTGGGGCCAACGTCCTGACTTTC. Its protein product is CASSLWQGSSGANVLTF.

This clonotype was observed a single time. As DNA, the CDR3 is TGCACCACGGTGGGGACAGGGGGCTCCCTGTGTGGTGAGCAGTACTTC. Protein sequence: CTTVGTGGSLCGEQYF. This chain links TRBV1 with TRBJ2-7; the D call of TRBD1 is as the table states it, not checked on the DNA. TRBV1 is described as a pseudogene. This CDR3 is 16 amino acids long.

This clonotype was observed a handful of times. This chain links TRBV11-2 with TRBJ2-7; 8 bases are a match to TRBD2. Germline V gives CDR1 SGHAT, CDR2 FQNNGV. This CDR3 has 19 residues. V was clipped by 2 bases and J by 0 bases; unmatched bases: 15. The DNA for the CDR3 is TGTGCCAGCAGCTTATTAGCCTCGGGGGGGGGCGAGAGCTCCTACGAGCAGTACTTC. It translates to CASSLLASGGGESSYEQYF.

This clonotype was detected ten times or more. The V and J genes are TRBV19 and TRBJ2-5, with 11 bases matching TRBD2. J was trimmed by 1 base and V by 6 bases; bases with no gene match: 10. This CDR3 is 17 amino acids long. Germline CDR1 and CDR2: LNHDA and SQIVND (reference sequence). Written as DNA, the CDR3 is TGTGCCAGTAGCCCAGGGGCTAGCGGGAGGCCCCAAGAGACCCAGTACTTC. Residues: CASSPGASGRPQETQYF.

This clonotype was counted many times. The gene calls are TRBV5-5 and TRBJ1-1, with D hard to call. CDR1 is SGHKS, CDR2 YYEKEE, per germline (reference sequence). V was trimmed by 4 bases and J by 1 base, leaving 11 bases between them. This CDR3 comprises 14 residues. DNA of the CDR3: TGTGCCAGCAGCCCTCCTCTAGGGAACACTGAAGCTTTCTTT. This translates into CASSPPLGNTEAFF. Looking up the rest from reference TRBV5-5 and TRBJ1-1 gives the full variable domain: DAGVTQSPTHLIKTRGQQVTLRCSPISGHKSVSWYQQVLGQGPQFIFQYYEKEERGRGNFPDRFSARQFPNYSSELNVNALLLGDSALYLCASSPPLGNTEAFFGQGTRLTVV.

V and J are TRBV27 and TRBJ2-7, with 9 bases aligning to TRBD1. Losses at the gene ends were 0 bases for V and 3 bases for J; bases not matched to a gene: 6. CDR3 length: 16 residues. Germline V gives CDR1 MNHEY, CDR2 SMNVEV (reference sequence). The CDR3 coding sequence is TGTGCCAGCAGTTTATCGGGTTCGGACAGGGGCTACGAGCAGTACTTC. As protein: CASSLSGSDRGYEQYF.

Regarding this clonotype: One end of the junction does not line up with germline, which may come from a read error. The rearrangement links TRBV20-1 to TRBJ1-1; D uncertain. Looked up from germline, CDR1 is DFQATT and CDR2 is SNEGSKA (reference sequence). The CDR3 is made up of 12 amino acids. The CDR3 nucleotides are TGCAGTGCCAGAGAGTGGGACACTGAAGCTTTCTTT. This sequence encodes CSAREWDTEAFF.

This clonotype was seen at least ten times. The rearrangement joins TRBV6-1 to TRBJ2-3; possibly TRBD2 for D (6 bases). V dropped 2 bases and J dropped 5 bases, with 20 bases sitting between them. The germline V gene has CDR1 MNHNS and CDR2 SASEGT. The CDR3 spans 17 residues. In DNA form, the CDR3 reads TGTGCCAGCAGTGAAAGTCCCCCCGGGGGATGGCAAGATACGCAGTATTTT. Translating it yields CASSESPPGGWQDTQYF.

Here the CDR3 reads CAWSSGSGIYNEQFF. The CDR3 coding sequence is TGTGCCTGGTCCTCAGGGTCCGGGATCTACAATGAGCAGTTCTTC. The chain is built from TRBV30 and TRBJ2-1; D is possibly TRBD1 or TRBD2 (5 bases each). The CDR3 totals 15 residues. CDR1 is GTSNPN and CDR2 is SVGIG in the germline V gene (reference sequence). V lost 5 bases, J lost 3 bases, and 17 bases lay in between.

This clonotype appeared many times. The CDR3 spells CASSPVAPKRPTGELFF. The CDR3 DNA reads as TGCGCCAGCAGCCCGGTAGCCCCGAAAAGGCCCACCGGGGAGCTGTTTTTT. The chain recombines TRBV5-1 with TRBJ2-2; no definite D call. V shed 4 bases and J shed 4 bases, with 20 bases lying between them. CDR1 is SGHRS, CDR2 YFSETQ, per germline. The CDR3 is 17 residues long.

This clonotype has at least ten counts. This CDR3 is CASSGDRGLGANVLTF. The CDR3, as DNA: TGTGCCAGCAGCGGAGACAGGGGGCTAGGGGCCAACGTCCTGACTTTC. The chain has TRBV5-4 and TRBJ2-6, with 10 bases fitting TRBD1. Per germline, CDR1 SGHNT and CDR2 YYREEE (reference sequence). The CDR3 is 16 residues long. J gave up 4 bases and V 4 bases, and 5 bases lay outside the gene matches.

This clonotype showed up just a few times. The V and J genes are TRBV6-4 and TRBJ2-1; D perhaps matches TRBD1 (6 bases). This CDR3 has 13 amino acids. Trimming shortened V by 2 bases and J by 10 bases, and 12 bases separated the two germline ends. Germline CDR1 reads MRHNA; CDR2 reads SNTAGT. The CDR3 sequence: CASSDEAQGEQFF. The DNA of the CDR3 is TGTGCCAGCAGTGACGAGGCGCAGGGGGAGCAGTTCTTC.

This clonotype has more than one count but fewer than ten. The chain combines TRBV7-9 with TRBJ2-7; D unclear. The CDR3 is made up of 13 amino acids. Germline loops: CDR1 SEHNR, CDR2 FQNEAQ (reference sequence). V was cut by 6 bases and J by 0 bases, with 9 bases left in between. The CDR3 reads CASRAGGSYEQYF. DNA of the CDR3: TGTGCCAGCAGGGCCGGCGGCTCCTACGAGCAGTACTTC.

J is TRBJ1-1 and V is TRBV5-1, with D perhaps TRBD1 (6 bases). The CDR3 extends over 14 amino acids. Trimming cost V 0 bases and J 3 bases, with 9 bases left between them. Germline V CDR1 and CDR2: SGHRS, YFSETQ. The CDR3 sequence is CASSLDRVDTEAFF. The DNA for the CDR3 is TGCGCCAGCAGCTTGGACAGGGTGGACACTGAAGCTTTCTTT.

This clonotype occurred many times. The V gene is TRBV7-8, the J gene TRBJ2-5; 7 bases match TRBD2. Germline CDR1 SGHVS, CDR2 FQNEAQ. V lost 5 bases, J lost 4 bases, and 10 bases stayed unmatched. This CDR3 has 15 amino acids. DNA for the CDR3: TGTGCCAGCAGCCCTAGTGATAGCGGGTCAGAGACCCAGTACTTC. Amino acid sequence: CASSPSDSGSETQYF.

This clonotype was picked up many times. The V gene is TRBV6-6, the J gene TRBJ1-5, with D hard to call. V lost 6 bases and J 4 bases, leaving 19 bases between the germline ends. Looked up from germline, CDR1 is MNHNY and CDR2 is SVGAGI (reference sequence). This CDR3 comprises 16 residues. DNA for the CDR3: TGTGCCAGCAGCCCACCCCGTGCAGCTTATAATCAGCCCCAGCATTTT. Its translation is CASSPPRAAYNQPQHF.

This clonotype showed up many times. J is TRBJ1-2 and V is TRBV7-9, with 9 nucleotides matching TRBD1. Germline V gives CDR1 SEHNR, CDR2 FQNEAQ (reference sequence). With 3 bases clipped from V and 0 bases from J, the junction kept 8 bases outside the gene matches. The CDR3 totals 17 residues. CDR3 coding DNA: TGTGCCAGCAGCTTTGGCGGGACAGGGAGAACTAACTATGGCTACACCTTC. Its translation is CASSFGGTGRTNYGYTF.